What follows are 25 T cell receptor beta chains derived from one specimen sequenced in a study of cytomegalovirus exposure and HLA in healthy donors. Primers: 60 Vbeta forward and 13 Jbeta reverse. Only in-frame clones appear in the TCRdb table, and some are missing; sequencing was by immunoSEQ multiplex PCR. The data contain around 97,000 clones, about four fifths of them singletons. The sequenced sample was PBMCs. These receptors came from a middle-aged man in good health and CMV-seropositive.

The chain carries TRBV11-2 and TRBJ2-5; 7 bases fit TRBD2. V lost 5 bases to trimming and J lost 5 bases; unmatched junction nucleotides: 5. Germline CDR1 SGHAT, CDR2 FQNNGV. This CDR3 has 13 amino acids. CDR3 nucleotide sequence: TGTGCCAGCAGCCAAGCGGGGAGGGAGACCCAGTACTTC. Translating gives CASSQAGRETQYF.

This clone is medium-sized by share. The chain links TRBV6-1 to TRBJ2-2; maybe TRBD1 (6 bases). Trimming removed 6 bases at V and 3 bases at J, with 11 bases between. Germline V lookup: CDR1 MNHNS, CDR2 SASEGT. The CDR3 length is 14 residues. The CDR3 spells CASRHRADTGELFF. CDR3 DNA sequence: TGTGCCAGCAGACACAGGGCGGACACCGGGGAGCTGTTTTTT.

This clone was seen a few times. CDR3 residues: CATSGGEKLFF. As DNA, the CDR3 is TGTGCCACCTCGGGGGGTGAAAAACTGTTTTTT. V and J are TRBV18 and TRBJ1-4, with D possibly TRBD1 on 5 matching bases. The CDR3 runs 11 residues. V lost 10 bases to trimming and J lost 7 bases, with 10 bases between them. Per the germline V gene, CDR1 is KGHSH and CDR2 is LQKENI.

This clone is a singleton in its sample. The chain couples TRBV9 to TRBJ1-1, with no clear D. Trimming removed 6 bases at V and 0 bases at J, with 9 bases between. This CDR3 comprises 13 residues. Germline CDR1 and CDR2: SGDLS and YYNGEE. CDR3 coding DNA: TGTGCCAGCAACGCGGGCCTGAACACTGAAGCTTTCTTT. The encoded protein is CASNAGLNTEAFF. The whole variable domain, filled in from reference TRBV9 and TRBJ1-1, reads DSGVTQTPKHLITATGQRVTLRCSPRSGDLSVYWYQQSLDQGLQFLIQYYNGEERAKGNILERFSAQQFPDLHSELNLSSLELGDSALYFCASNAGLNTEAFFGQGTRLTVV.

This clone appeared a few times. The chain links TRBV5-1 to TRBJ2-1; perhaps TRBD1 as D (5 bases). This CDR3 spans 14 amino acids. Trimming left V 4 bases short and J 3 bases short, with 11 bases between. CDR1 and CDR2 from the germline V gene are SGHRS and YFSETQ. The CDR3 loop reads CASSLTDNYNEQFF. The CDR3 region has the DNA TGCGCCAGCAGCCTGACAGATAACTACAATGAGCAGTTCTTC.

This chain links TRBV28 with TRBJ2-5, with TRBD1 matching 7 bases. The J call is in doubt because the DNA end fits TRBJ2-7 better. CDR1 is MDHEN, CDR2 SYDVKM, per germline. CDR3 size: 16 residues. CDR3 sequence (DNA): TGTGCCAGCAGTCAACCCACCCGACAGGGTAACTACGAGCAGTACTTC. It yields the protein CASSQPTRQGNYEQYF.

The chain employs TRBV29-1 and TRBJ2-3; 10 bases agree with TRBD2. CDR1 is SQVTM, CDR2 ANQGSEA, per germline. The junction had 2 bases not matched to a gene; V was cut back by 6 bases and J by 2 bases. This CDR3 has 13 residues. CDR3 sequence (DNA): TGCAGCGTAGCGGGAGGGAACACAGATACGCAGTATTTT. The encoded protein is CSVAGGNTDTQYF.

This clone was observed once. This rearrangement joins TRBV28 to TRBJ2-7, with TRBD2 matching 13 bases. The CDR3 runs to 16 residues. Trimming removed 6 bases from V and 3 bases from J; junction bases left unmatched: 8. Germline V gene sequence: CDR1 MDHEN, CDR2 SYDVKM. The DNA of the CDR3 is TGTGCCAGCAGGGCCGGGACTAGCGGGGCCTTCTACGAGCAGTACTTC. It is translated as CASRAGTSGAFYEQYF. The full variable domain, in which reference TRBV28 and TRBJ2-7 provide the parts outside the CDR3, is DVKVTQSSRYLVKRTGEKVFLECVQDMDHENMFWYRQDPGLGLRLIYFSYDVKMKEKGDIPEGYSVSREKKERFSLILESASTNQTSMYLCASRAGTSGAFYEQYFGPGTRLTVT.

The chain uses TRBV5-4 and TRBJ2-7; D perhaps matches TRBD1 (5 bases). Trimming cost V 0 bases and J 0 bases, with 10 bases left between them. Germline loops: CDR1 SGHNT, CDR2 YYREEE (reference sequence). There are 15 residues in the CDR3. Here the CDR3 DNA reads TGTGCCAGCAGCTTGGGGTCAGGGTTCTCCTACGAGCAGTACTTC. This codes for CASSLGSGFSYEQYF.

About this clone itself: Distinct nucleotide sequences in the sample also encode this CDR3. The CDR3 nucleotides read TGTGCCAGCAGTGGACAGGTCCCGTTATATGGCTACACCTTC. Amino acids: CASSGQVPLYGYTF. The rearrangement joins TRBV2 to TRBJ1-2; TRBD1 is a possible D gene (6 bases). CDR3 length: 14 residues. Germline V gene data show CDR1 as SNHLY and CDR2 as FYNNEI. The germline V and J ends were trimmed by 4 bases and 5 bases, with 14 bases remaining between them.

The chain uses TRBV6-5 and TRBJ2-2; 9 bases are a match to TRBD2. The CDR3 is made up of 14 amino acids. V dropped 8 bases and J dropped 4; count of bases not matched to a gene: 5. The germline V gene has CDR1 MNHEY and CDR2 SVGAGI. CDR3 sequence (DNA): TGTGCCAGCGGTTTACTAGCGGGCACCGGGGAGCTGTTTTTT. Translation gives CASGLLAGTGELFF.

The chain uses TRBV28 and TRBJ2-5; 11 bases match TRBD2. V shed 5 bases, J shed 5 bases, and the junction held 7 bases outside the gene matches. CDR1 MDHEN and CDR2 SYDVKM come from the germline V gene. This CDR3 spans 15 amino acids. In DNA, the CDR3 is TGTGCCAGCAGTGGGGTTACTAGCGGGAGCGAGACCCAGTACTTC. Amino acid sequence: CASSGVTSGSETQYF. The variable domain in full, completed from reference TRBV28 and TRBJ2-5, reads DVKVTQSSRYLVKRTGEKVFLECVQDMDHENMFWYRQDPGLGLRLIYFSYDVKMKEKGDIPEGYSVSREKKERFSLILESASTNQTSMYLCASSGVTSGSETQYFGPGTRLLVL.

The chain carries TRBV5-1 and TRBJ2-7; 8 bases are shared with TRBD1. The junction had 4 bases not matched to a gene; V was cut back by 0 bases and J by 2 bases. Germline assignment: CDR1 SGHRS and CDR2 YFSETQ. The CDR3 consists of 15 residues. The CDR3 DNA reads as TGCGCCAGCAGCTTGGGGACAGGGAAAACCTACGAGCAGTACTTC. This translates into CASSLGTGKTYEQYF. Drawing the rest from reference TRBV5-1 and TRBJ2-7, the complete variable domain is KAGVTQTPRYLIKTRGQQVTLSCSPISGHRSVSWYQQTPGQGLQFLFEYFSETQRNKGNFPGRFSGRQFSNSRSEMNVSTLELGDSALYLCASSLGTGKTYEQYFGPGTRLTVT.

Here the CDR3 reads CASSLGQLAGGQETQYF. CDR3 DNA sequence: TGCGCCAGCAGCTTGGGTCAGCTAGCGGGAGGACAAGAGACCCAGTACTTC. The chain carries TRBV5-1 and TRBJ2-5, with 11 nucleotides matching TRBD2. The germline gives CDR1 SGHRS, CDR2 YFSETQ. J was trimmed by 2 bases and V by 0 bases; bases with no gene match: 6. This CDR3 contains 17 residues.

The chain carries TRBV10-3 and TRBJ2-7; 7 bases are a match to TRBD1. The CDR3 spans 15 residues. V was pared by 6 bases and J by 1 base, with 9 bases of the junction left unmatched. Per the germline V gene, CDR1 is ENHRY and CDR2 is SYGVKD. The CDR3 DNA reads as TGTGCCATCAGAGGACAGGCATCATCATCCTACGAGCAGTACTTC. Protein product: CAIRGQASSSYEQYF.

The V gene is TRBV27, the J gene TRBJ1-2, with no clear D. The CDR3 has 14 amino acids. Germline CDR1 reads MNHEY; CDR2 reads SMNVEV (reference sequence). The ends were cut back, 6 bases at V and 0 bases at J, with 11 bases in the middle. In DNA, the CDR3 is TGTGCCAGCAGCCACATCGCCTCTAACTATGGCTACACCTTC. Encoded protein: CASSHIASNYGYTF.

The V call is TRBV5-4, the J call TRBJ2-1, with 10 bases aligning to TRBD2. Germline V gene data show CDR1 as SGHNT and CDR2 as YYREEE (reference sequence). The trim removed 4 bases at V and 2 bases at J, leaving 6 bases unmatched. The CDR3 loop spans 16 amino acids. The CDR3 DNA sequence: TGTGCCAGCAGCCCTCGCGGGACTAGCGCCTACAATGAGCAGTTCTTC. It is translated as CASSPRGTSAYNEQFF.

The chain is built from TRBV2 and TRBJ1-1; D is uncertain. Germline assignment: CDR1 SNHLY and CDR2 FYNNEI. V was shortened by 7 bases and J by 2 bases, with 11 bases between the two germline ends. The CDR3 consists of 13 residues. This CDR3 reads CASKEEINTEAFF. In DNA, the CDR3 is TGTGCCAGCAAGGAGGAGATTAACACTGAAGCTTTCTTT.

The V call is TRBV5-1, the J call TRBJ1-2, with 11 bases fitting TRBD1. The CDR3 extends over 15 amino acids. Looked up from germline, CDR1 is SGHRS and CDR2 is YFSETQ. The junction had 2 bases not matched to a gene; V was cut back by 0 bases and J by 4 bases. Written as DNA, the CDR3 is TGCGCCAGCAGCTTGGGGACAGGGGGCTCCTATGGCTACACCTTC. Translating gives CASSLGTGGSYGYTF. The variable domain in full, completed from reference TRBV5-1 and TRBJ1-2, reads KAGVTQTPRYLIKTRGQQVTLSCSPISGHRSVSWYQQTPGQGLQFLFEYFSETQRNKGNFPGRFSGRQFSNSRSEMNVSTLELGDSALYLCASSLGTGGSYGYTFGSGTRLTVV.

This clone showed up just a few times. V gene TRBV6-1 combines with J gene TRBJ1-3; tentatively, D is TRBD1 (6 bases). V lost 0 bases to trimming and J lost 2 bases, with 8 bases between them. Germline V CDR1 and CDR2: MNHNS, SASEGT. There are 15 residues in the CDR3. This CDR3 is CASSEAAGAGNTIYF. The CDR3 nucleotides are TGTGCCAGCAGTGAAGCAGCAGGGGCTGGAAACACCATATATTTT.

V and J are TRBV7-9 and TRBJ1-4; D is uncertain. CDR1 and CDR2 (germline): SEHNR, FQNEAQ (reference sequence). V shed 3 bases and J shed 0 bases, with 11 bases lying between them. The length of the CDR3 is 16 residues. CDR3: CASSLNVRATNEKLFF. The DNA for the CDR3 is TGTGCCAGCAGCTTGAACGTACGGGCAACTAATGAAAAACTGTTTTTT.

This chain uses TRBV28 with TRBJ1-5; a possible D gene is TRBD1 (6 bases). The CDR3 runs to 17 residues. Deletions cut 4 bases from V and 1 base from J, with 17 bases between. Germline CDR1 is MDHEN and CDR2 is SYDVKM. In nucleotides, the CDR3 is TGTGCCAGCAGTTCGGCGGGAGGGGGTACGAGCAATCAGCCCCAGCATTTT. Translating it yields CASSSAGGGTSNQPQHF.

The CDR3 DNA sequence: TGCAGCGTAATCAGGGGTGGGGTGAGACCTGAAGCTTTCTTT. Translation gives CSVIRGGVRPEAFF. The chain couples TRBV29-1 to TRBJ1-1; perhaps TRBD1 as D (6 bases). The CDR3 loop spans 14 amino acids. V lost 6 bases, J lost 6 bases, and 20 bases lay in between. CDR1 is SQVTM and CDR2 is ANQGSEA in the germline V gene.

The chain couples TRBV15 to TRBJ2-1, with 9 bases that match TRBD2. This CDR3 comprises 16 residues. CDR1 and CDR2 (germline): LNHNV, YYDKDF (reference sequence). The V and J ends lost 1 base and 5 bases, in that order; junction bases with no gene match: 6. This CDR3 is CATSRGWREGDNEQFF. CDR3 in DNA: TGTGCCACCAGCAGAGGGTGGCGGGAGGGGGACAATGAGCAGTTCTTC.

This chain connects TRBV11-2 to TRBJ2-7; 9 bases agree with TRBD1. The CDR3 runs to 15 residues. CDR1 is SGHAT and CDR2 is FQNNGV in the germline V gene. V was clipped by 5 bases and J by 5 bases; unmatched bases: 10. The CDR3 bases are TGTGCCAGCAGCCCCGGGACAGGGAAGAACCACGAGCAGTACTTC. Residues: CASSPGTGKNHEQYF.